The next 18 T cell receptor beta chains were all read from a single sample in a study of long-term antiretroviral therapy in people with HIV. The libraries were made with immunoSEQ v3.0 at survey level. Here immunoSEQ multiplex PCR was the method, and the copy in TCRdb shows in-frame clones only, minus some. The table includes 35,000 or so clones, roughly 93% detected once. Sample: unsorted PBMCs, taken 4.1 years after starting antiretroviral therapy. The receptors were sampled from a woman aged 45 to 65 with HIV.

The V call is TRBV7-9, the J call TRBJ1-1; 7 bases align to TRBD1. The germline gives CDR1 SEHNR, CDR2 FQNEAQ (reference sequence). This CDR3 has 14 residues. V trimming: 4 bases; J trimming: 1 base; junction bases outside the gene matches: 3. The DNA of the CDR3 is TGTGCCAGCAGCTACCAGGGGGGGAACACTGAAGCTTTCTTT. Protein: CASSYQGGNTEAFF.

The rearrangement uses TRBV4-1 and TRBJ2-7, with 10 bases matching TRBD2. Losses at the gene ends were 0 bases for V and 5 bases for J; bases not matched to a gene: 16. Germline V gives CDR1 MGHRA, CDR2 YSYEKL. The CDR3 extends over 19 amino acids. The CDR3 region has the DNA TGCGCCAGCAGCCAAGATCCCCCCTCTAGCGGGGGAACCAAACACGAGCAGTACTTC. As protein: CASSQDPPSSGGTKHEQYF.

This chain joins TRBV7-6 and TRBJ1-5; no firm D call. Trimming stripped 5 bases from V and 2 bases from J, with 13 bases between. Germline CDR1 is SGHVS and CDR2 is FNYEAQ. The CDR3 consists of 15 residues. Here the CDR3 reads CASSPSGFGNQPQHF. CDR3 DNA sequence: TGTGCCAGCAGCCCATCGGGTTTTGGCAATCAGCCCCAGCATTTT.

In DNA, the CDR3 is TGTGCCAGCAGTGAGGCAGGGGTATCCAATTACGAGCAGTACTTC. It is translated as CASSEAGVSNYEQYF. The rearrangement links TRBV7-2 to TRBJ2-7; TRBD1 is a possible D gene (6 bases). The germline V and J ends were trimmed by 6 bases and 4 bases, with 19 bases remaining between them. This CDR3 is 15 amino acids long. The germline V gene has CDR1 SGHTA and CDR2 FQGNSA.

The rearrangement joins TRBV10-3 to TRBJ1-1; 12 nucleotides align to TRBD1. The germline V gene encodes CDR1 ENHRY and CDR2 SYGVKD. CDR3 length equals 14 residues. V shed 6 bases, J shed 3 bases, and the junction held 2 bases outside the gene matches. This CDR3 reads CAIRGDRGHTEAFF. CDR3 coding DNA: TGTGCCATCAGGGGGGACAGGGGGCACACTGAAGCTTTCTTT.

This clone has just a few counts. The V call is TRBV30, the J call TRBJ2-5; 8 bases agree with TRBD2. The V gene end was trimmed by 4 bases and the J gene end by 1 base; junction bases not matched to a gene: 5. The V gene's germline CDR1 is GTSNPN and CDR2 SVGIG (reference sequence). The CDR3 is 14 residues long. CDR3 loop: CAWTAGGPQETQYF. The CDR3 DNA follows: TGTGCCTGGACGGCGGGGGGTCCCCAAGAGACCCAGTACTTC.

The chain combines TRBV25-1 with TRBJ1-4; maybe TRBD1 (5 bases). This CDR3 region has 15 residues. The germline CDR1 and CDR2 sequences are MGHDK and SYGVNS. The V gene lost 3 bases and the J gene lost 8 bases, with 16 bases spanning the gap. The CDR3 sequence is CASSDRQKSREKLFF. DNA for the CDR3: TGTGCCAGCAGTGATAGACAGAAGTCTCGAGAAAAACTGTTTTTT.

This chain uses TRBV18 with TRBJ2-7; TRBD1 or TRBD2 may be the D gene (7 bases each). Germline V gene sequence: CDR1 KGHSH, CDR2 LQKENI. Trimming shortened V by 6 bases and J by 5 bases, and 11 bases separated the two germline ends. The CDR3 is 12 residues long. CDR3 residues: CASSSGGDEQYF. CDR3 bases: TGTGCCAGCTCTTCAGGGGGGGACGAGCAGTACTTC.

This clone was seen once. The V call is TRBV2, the J call TRBJ1-4; D remains ambiguous. There are 15 residues in the CDR3. V was shortened by 8 bases and J by 5 bases, with 18 bases between the two germline ends. Germline values: CDR1 SNHLY, CDR2 FYNNEI. CDR3 in DNA: TGTGCCAGCTTAGGGAACGACGGGAAAAATGAAAAACTGTTTTTT. It translates to CASLGNDGKNEKLFF.

The gene calls are TRBV20-1 and TRBJ1-1; TRBD1 is a possible D gene (5 bases). V lost 7 bases and J lost 2, with 8 bases in between. The CDR3 covers 11 residues. The germline gives CDR1 DFQATT, CDR2 SNEGSKA (reference sequence). The CDR3 spells CSGRGNTEAFF. CDR3 in DNA: TGCAGTGGTAGGGGTAACACTGAAGCTTTCTTT.

This chain joins TRBV29-1 and TRBJ1-4, with D tentatively TRBD1 (6 bases). The CDR3 extends over 12 amino acids. The V end lost 6 bases, the J end lost 5 bases, and 10 bases lay between the germline ends. Germline values: CDR1 SQVTM, CDR2 ANQGSEA. CDR3 region: CSVGTGNEKLFF. CDR3 sequence (DNA): TGCAGCGTCGGTACAGGGAATGAAAAACTGTTTTTT. Using reference TRBV29-1 and TRBJ1-4 for the parts outside the CDR3, the full variable domain is SAVISQKPSRDICQRGTSLTIQCQVDSQVTMMFWYRQQPGQSLTLIATANQGSEATYESGFVIDKFPISRPNLTFSTLTVSNMSPEDSSIYLCSVGTGNEKLFFGSGTQLSVL.

V usage is TRBV25-1 and J usage is TRBJ2-1; D unresolved. The V gene lost 1 base and the J gene lost 10 bases, with 5 bases spanning the gap. The CDR3 totals 11 residues. Germline-derived CDR1 and CDR2 are MGHDK and SYGVNS. In nucleotides, the CDR3 is TGTGCCAGCAGTGAATTGCTGGAGCAGTTCTTC. Translation: CASSELLEQFF.

In its sample, this clone was seen once. The rearrangement links TRBV9 to TRBJ2-3; 7 bases agree with TRBD2. The CDR3 runs 13 residues. V dropped 4 bases and J dropped 2; count of bases not matched to a gene: 1. Germline V gene data show CDR1 as SGDLS and CDR2 as YYNGEE. The CDR3 loop reads CASSSGTTDTQYF. For the CDR3, the DNA is TGTGCCAGCAGCAGCGGGACCACAGATACGCAGTATTTT.

This clone was seen just once. The CDR3 spells CASSLELAGGRETQYF. CDR3 DNA sequence: TGTGCCAGCAGCTTAGAACTAGCGGGGGGACGGGAGACCCAGTACTTC. This chain uses TRBV7-2 with TRBJ2-5, with 12 nucleotides matching TRBD2. Trimming took 1 base from V and 5 from J; bases not matched to a gene: 5. CDR3 length: 16 amino acids. Germline V gene sequence: CDR1 SGHTA, CDR2 FQGNSA.

V gene TRBV7-3 combines with J gene TRBJ2-2; possible D gene TRBD2, 5 bases. Trimming pared 5 bases from V and 2 bases from J, leaving 9 bases between. The V gene's germline CDR1 is SGHTA and CDR2 FQGTGA. The CDR3 extends over 14 amino acids. The DNA for the CDR3 is TGTGCCAGCAGCCAAGGACTTAACACCGGGGAGCTGTTTTTT. Translation: CASSQGLNTGELFF.

The chain combines TRBV30 with TRBJ2-5; 7 bases map to TRBD2. The ends lost 5 bases at V and 5 bases at J; junction bases unmatched: 11. CDR1 GTSNPN and CDR2 SVGIG come from the germline V gene (reference sequence). The CDR3 runs 14 residues. The CDR3: CAWGGVVARETQYF. The CDR3 DNA is TGTGCCTGGGGGGGGGTGGTAGCCCGGGAGACCCAGTACTTC.

The chain joins TRBV27 to TRBJ1-1; no clear D. V lost 6 bases, J lost 2 bases, and 13 bases lay in between. This CDR3 region has 14 residues. Looked up from germline, CDR1 is MNHEY and CDR2 is SMNVEV (reference sequence). CDR3 protein: CASRDREGNTEAFF. The CDR3 bases are TGTGCCAGCAGGGACCGTGAGGGAAACACTGAAGCTTTCTTT.

The chain couples TRBV2 to TRBJ2-1, with D perhaps TRBD2 (6 bases). The CDR3 has 11 amino acids. CDR1 and CDR2 (germline): SNHLY, FYNNEI. The V gene lost 6 bases and the J gene lost 6 bases, with 6 bases spanning the gap. The chain's CDR3 is CASRGGNEQFF. The CDR3 nucleotides read TGTGCCAGCAGGGGAGGCAATGAGCAGTTCTTC.